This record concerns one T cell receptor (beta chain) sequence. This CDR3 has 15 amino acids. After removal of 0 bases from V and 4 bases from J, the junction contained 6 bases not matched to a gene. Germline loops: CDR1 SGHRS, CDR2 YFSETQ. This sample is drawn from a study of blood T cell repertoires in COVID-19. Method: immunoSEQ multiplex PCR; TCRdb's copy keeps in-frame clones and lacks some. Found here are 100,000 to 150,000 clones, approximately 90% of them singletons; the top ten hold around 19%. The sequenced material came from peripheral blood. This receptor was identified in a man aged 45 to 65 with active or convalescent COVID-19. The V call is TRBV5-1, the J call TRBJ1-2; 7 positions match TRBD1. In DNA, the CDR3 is TGCGCCAGCAGCTTGGGAAGGGACAGTACCTATGGCTACACCTTC. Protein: CASSLGRDSTYGYTF.